Listed below are T cell receptor beta chains from one sample, sequenced in a study of cytomegalovirus exposure and HLA in healthy donors. Sequenced by immunoSEQ multiplex PCR; TCRdb stores in-frame clones only, minus some. The data show 100,000 to 150,000 clones, approximately 79% seen once. The sample comprised PBMCs. Receptor source: a man between 50 and 59 years old in good health and CMV-seropositive. The CDR3 runs from the conserved cysteine through the conserved F or W. Each record gives: CDR3 length, J gene, D gene, V gene, clone size, CDR3 DNA, CDR3 protein. A D gene is named only where the DNA matches it firmly. Clone size is not always given. Where it is, it says once, few, many or a class for expanded clones.

16	TRBJ2-1	TRBD2	TRBV5-6	.	TGTGCCAGCAGCTTACGAGCGGGAGGGGTCTACAATGAGCAGTTCTTC	CASSLRAGGVYNEQFF
15	TRBJ2-5	.	TRBV5-1	.	TGCGCCAGCAGCTTGGCACCTTCGGTCGCCGCGGCCCAGTACTTC	CASSLAPSVAAAQYF
11	TRBJ1-2	.	TRBV19	.	TGTGCCAGCCAGGCTAACTATGGCTACACCTTC	CASQANYGYTF
14	TRBJ2-1	TRBD1	TRBV29-1	.	TGCAGCGTCGTTGACAGGGTGAGGGGCAATGAGCAGTTCTTC	CSVVDRVRGNEQFF
13	TRBJ1-1	.	TRBV29-1	.	TGCAGCGTTGCCAGAGGGGGTGGGACTGAAGCTTTCTTT	CSVARGGGTEAFF
14	TRBJ1-1	TRBD1	TRBV7-2	.	TGTGCCAGCAGCAACCGGGACAGGGGTGACGAAGCTTTCTTT	CASSNRDRGDEAFF
15	TRBJ2-1	.	TRBV9	few	TGTGCCAGCAGCGTAGTTTCCGGGGGGCCCCTCGAGCAGTTCTTC	CASSVVSGGPLEQFF
17	TRBJ2-5	TRBD2	TRBV2	.	TGTGCCAGTCCCGTCGACGGGGGCGGGGGGTTTCAAGAGACCCAGTACTTC	CASPVDGGGGFQETQYF
16	TRBJ1-6	TRBD1	TRBV5-1	.	TGCGCCAGCAGCTTCCAGGGATCGGACAGGGGGTCACCCCTCCACTTT	CASSFQGSDRGSPLHF
15	TRBJ1-1	.	TRBV5-5	few	TGTGCCAGCAGCTTGACTGTAACCTGGAACACTGAAGCTTTCTTT	CASSLTVTWNTEAFF
15	TRBJ2-5	.	TRBV27	few	TGTGCCAGCAGTTTATTTAGCGACCTCCAAGAGACCCAGTACTTC	CASSLFSDLQETQYF
13	TRBJ2-5	TRBD1	TRBV6-1	.	TGTGCCAGCAGTGGGGACAGGGGGGAGACCCAGTACTTC	CASSGDRGETQYF
15	TRBJ1-5	.	TRBV5-1	.	TGCGCCAGCAGCTTGGCTGGGAGTAGCAATCAGCCCCAGCATTTT	CASSLAGSSNQPQHF
15	TRBJ2-1	TRBD1	TRBV14	.	TGTGCCAGCAGCCGACGGACAGGGGCCGAAGGTGAGCAGTTCTTC	CASSRRTGAEGEQFF
15	TRBJ1-1	.	TRBV19	.	TGTGCCAGTAGTAGAAGTCGGGACTGGAACACTGAAGCTTTCTTT	CASSRSRDWNTEAFF
13	TRBJ1-2	.	TRBV4-1	.	TGCGCCAGCAGCCAAGAAGGGGTCTATGGCTACACCTTC	CASSQEGVYGYTF
15	TRBJ1-1	TRBD1	TRBV6-1	.	TGTGCCAGCGAGGGACAGGGTCTCATGAACACTGAAGCTTTCTTT	CASEGQGLMNTEAFF
19	TRBJ2-1	TRBD2	TRBV7-9	.	TGTTCCAGCAGCTGGCCAACTAGCGGGCCCTTCTTTCTTTACAATGAGCAGTTCTTC	CSSSWPTSGPFFLYNEQFF
17	TRBJ2-1	TRBD2	TRBV5-1	.	TGCGCCAGCAGCTGGGGGACCCCTAAGCGGGGAGACAATGAGCAGTTCTTC	CASSWGTPKRGDNEQFF
15	TRBJ2-7	TRBD2	TRBV28	.	TGTGCCAGCACGCGTGGGGGGGGAAGCTCCTACGAGCAGTACTTC	CASTRGGGSSYEQYF
15	TRBJ1-2	TRBD1	TRBV6-5	.	TGTGCCAGCAGGAACCGGGACAGGGGTTATGGTGGCTACACCTTC	CASRNRDRGYGGYTF
18	TRBJ2-2	TRBD1	TRBV4-1	.	TGCGCCAGCAGCCAAGGCGAAATTGTACAGGGGGAGTCCGGGGAGCTGTTTTTT	CASSQGEIVQGESGELFF
16	TRBJ2-2	.	TRBV5-1	.	TGCGCCAGCAGCTTGGATGGGGGCAGAAGAACCGGGGAGCTGTTTTTT	CASSLDGGRRTGELFF
17	TRBJ1-1	.	TRBV10-1	.	TGCGCCAGCAGTGGCTTTACAGGGAGACACATGAACACTGAAGCTTTCTTT	CASSGFTGRHMNTEAFF
14	TRBJ1-2	.	TRBV5-1	.	TGCGCCAGCAGCTTGGATTCAGGGAACTATGGCTACACCTTC	CASSLDSGNYGYTF
16	TRBJ2-7	TRBD2	TRBV18	once	TGTGCCAGCTCCCCTCTTTCTAGCGGGAGTAGGTACGAGCAGTACTTC	CASSPLSSGSRYEQYF
12	TRBJ1-1	.	TRBV6-1	.	TGTGCCAGCAGTTTGCGGGGGACTGAAGCTTTCTTT	CASSLRGTEAFF
15	TRBJ1-1	.	TRBV5-1	.	TGCGCCAGCAGTAACCCCGTGGAGAGGAACACTGAAGCTTTCTTT	CASSNPVERNTEAFF
13	TRBJ2-1	TRBD1	TRBV18	few	TGTGCCAGCACTGGACAGGACTACAATGAGCAGTTCTTC	CASTGQDYNEQFF
16	TRBJ2-7	.	TRBV19	.	TGTGCCAGTAGTATATGGCCCCCAGGGGCTGGGAACGAGCAGTACTTC	CASSIWPPGAGNEQYF
13	TRBJ1-1	.	TRBV7-2	.	TGTGCCAGCAGCTTACAGGTGAACACTGAAGCTTTCTTT	CASSLQVNTEAFF
14	TRBJ2-5	TRBD1	TRBV5-1	once	TGCGCCAGCAGCTTGGCAAATCCAGGGGGGACCCAGTACTTC	CASSLANPGGTQYF
17	TRBJ1-2	.	TRBV4-1	few	TGCGCCAGCAGCCAAGGTTATCAGGGTCGGTCTAACTATGGCTACACCTTC	CASSQGYQGRSNYGYTF
14	TRBJ1-2	TRBD1	TRBV11-2	.	TGTGCCAGCAGCTTTACAGGGGTTAGCTATGGCTACACCTTC	CASSFTGVSYGYTF
13	TRBJ2-7	TRBD2	TRBV6-5	.	TGTGCCAGCAGCGCTAGCGGGAGGAGCGAGCAGTACTTC	CASSASGRSEQYF
15	TRBJ1-1	.	TRBV4-1	.	TGCGCCAGCAGCCAGGAACAGGGTCAGAACACTGAAGCTTTCTTT	CASSQEQGQNTEAFF
15	TRBJ2-5	TRBD2	TRBV6-5	.	TGTGCCAGCAGTTACTTCGGGGGGGACCAAGAGACCCAGTACTTC	CASSYFGGDQETQYF
12	TRBJ1-2	.	TRBV29-1	.	TGCAGCGTTGTCGAAGGGGTGGATGGCTACACCTTC	CSVVEGVDGYTF
14	TRBJ1-4	.	TRBV11-2	.	TGTGCCAGCAGCTTAGTAGCAGGGTTCGAAAAACTGTTTTTT	CASSLVAGFEKLFF
15	TRBJ2-3	.	TRBV5-1	.	TGCGCCAGCAGCTTGGAGGGCGGGGAATGGGATACGCAGTATTTT	CASSLEGGEWDTQYF